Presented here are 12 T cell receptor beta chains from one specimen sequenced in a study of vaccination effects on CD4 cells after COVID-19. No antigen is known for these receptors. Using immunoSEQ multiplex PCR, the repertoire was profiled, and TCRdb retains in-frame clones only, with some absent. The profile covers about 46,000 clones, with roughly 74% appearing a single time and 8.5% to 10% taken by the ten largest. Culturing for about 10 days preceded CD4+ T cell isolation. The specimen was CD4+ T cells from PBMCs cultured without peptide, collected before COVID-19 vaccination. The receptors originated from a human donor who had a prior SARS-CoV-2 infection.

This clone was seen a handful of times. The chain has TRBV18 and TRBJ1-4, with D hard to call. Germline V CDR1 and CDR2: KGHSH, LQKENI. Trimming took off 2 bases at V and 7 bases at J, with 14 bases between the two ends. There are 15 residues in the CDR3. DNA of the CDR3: TGTGCCAGCTCACCAGGCAGGCAGCTAGGTGAAAAACTGTTTTTT. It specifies CASSPGRQLGEKLFF.

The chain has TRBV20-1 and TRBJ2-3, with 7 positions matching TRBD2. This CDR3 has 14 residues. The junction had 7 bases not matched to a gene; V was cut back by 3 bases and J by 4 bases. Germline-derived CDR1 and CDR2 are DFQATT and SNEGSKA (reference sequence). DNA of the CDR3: TGCAGTGCTAGTCGGTCGGGAGGCCCAGATACGCAGTATTTT. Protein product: CSASRSGGPDTQYF.

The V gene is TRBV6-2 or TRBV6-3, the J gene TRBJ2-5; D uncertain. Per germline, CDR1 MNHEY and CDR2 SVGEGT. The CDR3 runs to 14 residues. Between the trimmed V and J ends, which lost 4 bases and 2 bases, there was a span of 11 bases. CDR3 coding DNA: TGTGCCAGCAGTTCTGTAGACCGGCAAGAGACCCAGTACTTC. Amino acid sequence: CASSSVDRQETQYF.

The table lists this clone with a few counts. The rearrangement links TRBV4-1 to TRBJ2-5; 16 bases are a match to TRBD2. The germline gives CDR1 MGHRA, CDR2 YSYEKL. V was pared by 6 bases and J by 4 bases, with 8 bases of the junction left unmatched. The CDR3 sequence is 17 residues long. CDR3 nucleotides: TGCGCCAGCAGAAGGGGACTAGCGGGGGGGTGGTTAGAGACCCAGTACTTC. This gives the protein CASRRGLAGGWLETQYF.

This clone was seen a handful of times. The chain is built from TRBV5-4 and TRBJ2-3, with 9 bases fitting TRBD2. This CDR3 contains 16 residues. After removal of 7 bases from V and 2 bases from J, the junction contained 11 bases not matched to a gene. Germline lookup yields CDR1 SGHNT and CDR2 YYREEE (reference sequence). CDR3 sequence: CASPPAGGLPTDTQYF. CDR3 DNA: TGTGCCAGCCCCCCGGCGGGAGGGTTACCCACAGATACGCAGTATTTT.

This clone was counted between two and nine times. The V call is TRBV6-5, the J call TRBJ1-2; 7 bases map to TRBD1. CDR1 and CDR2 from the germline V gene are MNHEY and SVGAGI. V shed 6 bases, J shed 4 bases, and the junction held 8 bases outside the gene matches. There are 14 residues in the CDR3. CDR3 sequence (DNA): TGTGCCAGCAGAAAAACAGGGGCTGCCTATGGCTACACCTTC. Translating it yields CASRKTGAAYGYTF.

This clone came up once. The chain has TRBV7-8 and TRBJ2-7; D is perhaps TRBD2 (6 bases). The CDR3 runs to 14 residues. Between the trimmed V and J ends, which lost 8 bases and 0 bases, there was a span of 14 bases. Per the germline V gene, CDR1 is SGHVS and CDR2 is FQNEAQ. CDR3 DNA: TGTGCCAGCGAACTTACCGGGAGCTCCTACGAGCAGTACTTC. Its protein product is CASELTGSSYEQYF.

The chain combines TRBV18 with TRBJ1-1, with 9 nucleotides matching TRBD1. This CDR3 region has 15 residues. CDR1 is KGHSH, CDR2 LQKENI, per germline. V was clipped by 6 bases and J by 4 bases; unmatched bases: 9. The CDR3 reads CASSPLTGGGTEAFF. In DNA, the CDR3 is TGTGCCAGCTCGCCTCTGACAGGGGGTGGCACTGAAGCTTTCTTT.

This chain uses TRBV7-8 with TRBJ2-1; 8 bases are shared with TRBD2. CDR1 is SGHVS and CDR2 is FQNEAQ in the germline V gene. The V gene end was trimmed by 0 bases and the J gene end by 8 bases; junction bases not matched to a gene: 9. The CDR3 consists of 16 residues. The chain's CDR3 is CASSLAEPGLGYEQFF. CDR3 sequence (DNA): TGTGCCAGCAGCTTAGCAGAGCCGGGACTAGGGTATGAGCAGTTCTTC.

The CDR3 nucleotides are TGTGCCAGTAGACGAGAGAGCGCCTCGGAGACCCAGTACTTC. Translation: CASRRESASETQYF. V gene TRBV19 combines with J gene TRBJ2-5; the D is unclear. Trimming cost V 6 bases and J 5 bases, with 16 bases left between them. CDR1 and CDR2 (germline): LNHDA, SQIVND (reference sequence). This CDR3 region has 14 residues.

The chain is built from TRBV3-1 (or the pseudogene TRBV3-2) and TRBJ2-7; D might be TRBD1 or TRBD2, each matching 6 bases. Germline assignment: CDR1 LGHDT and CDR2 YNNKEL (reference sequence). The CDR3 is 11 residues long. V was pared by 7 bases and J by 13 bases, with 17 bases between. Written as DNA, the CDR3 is TGTGCCAGCAACTCTGGGGGGCCATTATACTTC. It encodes CASNSGGPLYF.

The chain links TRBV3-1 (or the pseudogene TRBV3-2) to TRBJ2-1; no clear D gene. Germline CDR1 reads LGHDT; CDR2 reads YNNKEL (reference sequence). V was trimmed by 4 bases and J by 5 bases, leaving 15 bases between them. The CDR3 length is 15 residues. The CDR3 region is CASSPIVGSDNEQFF. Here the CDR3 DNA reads TGTGCCAGCAGCCCCATCGTGGGCTCGGACAATGAGCAGTTCTTC.